Below, one T cell receptor (beta chain) is given with its context. Its antigen is not identified. The data originate from a study of CXCR3-negative and CXCR3-positive naive CD8 T cells. Study findings and constraints: Researchers report that CXCR3-positive naive cells carry more hydrophobic TRB CDR3s than CXCR3-negative naive cells. Once cells were cryopreserved, CXCR3 expression went down partly, and most assays used fresh PBMCs. Comparably high diversity marked both naive subsets, whereas memory CD8+ cells had much lower diversity.

The germline gives CDR1 SNHLY, CDR2 FYNNEI. The CDR3 spans 14 residues. UMI-labeled TRB cDNA libraries were prepared by 5' RACE. TCRdb re-analyzed the 5' RACE reads; it lists each CDR3 protein once, without DNA. The sample table sets out tens of thousands of distinct CDR3 sequences. The TCR originated in a human donor in good health. Some clones in this sample may be carry-over from other donors' samples. Sequenced input: naive CXCR3- CD8+ T cells from blood. Indicated subset: CD45RO-CCR7+CD27+CD95- naive CD8+ T cells lacking CXCR3 (TNR3-). The V and J genes are TRBV2 and TRBJ2-3. CDR3 amino acids: CASSPLGPTDTQYF.